What follows are 9 T cell receptor beta chains derived from one specimen sequenced in a study of STAT5B mutations in CD4+ large granular lymphocyte leukemia (dated 2022 in TCRdb). Library preparation employed the immunoSEQ multiplex PCR assay. TCRdb stores this immuneACCESS table with in-frame sequences only. Part of the clones is absent; in the studies checked, under half of the shortfall reflects unresolved V genes, and no reason is known for the rest. The sample includes 25,000 to 35,000 clones, with about 74% observed a single time. The top ten clonotypes cover 0.29% of the sample. Material: CD4+ T cells from blood buffy coats. These receptors all stem from a human donor in good health.

V is TRBV7-3 and J is TRBJ2-3; 10 nucleotides agree with TRBD2. Germline values: CDR1 SGHTA, CDR2 FQGTGA. V shed 1 base and J 5 bases; nucleotides not matched to a gene: 6. The CDR3 consists of 16 residues. As DNA, the CDR3 is TGTGCCAGCAGCTTAAAGGTAGCGGGAGGCCTAGATACGCAGTATTTT. This sequence encodes CASSLKVAGGLDTQYF.

The rearrangement uses TRBV9 and TRBJ2-7; 7 nucleotides line up with TRBD1. With V trimmed by 0 bases and J by 2 bases, 5 bases remained unmatched. Germline V gene sequence: CDR1 SGDLS, CDR2 YYNGEE. This CDR3 region has 15 residues. The chain's CDR3 is CASSVGPQGAYEQYF. The CDR3 bases are TGTGCCAGCAGCGTAGGTCCCCAGGGGGCCTACGAGCAGTACTTC.

The J gene is TRBJ1-1, the V gene TRBV7-6; possible D gene TRBD1, 6 bases. The CDR3 consists of 16 residues. From germline, CDR1 is SGHVS and CDR2 FNYEAQ. V was shortened by 0 bases and J by 0 bases, with 11 bases between the two germline ends. CDR3 sequence reads: CASSLAPGQLNTEAFF. In DNA form, the CDR3 reads TGTGCCAGCAGCTTAGCGCCCGGACAGCTGAACACTGAAGCTTTCTTT.

The chain employs TRBV11-2 and TRBJ1-1, with 8 nucleotides matching TRBD1. The V gene end was trimmed by 6 bases and the J gene end by 5 bases; junction bases not matched to a gene: 8. The CDR3 length is 14 residues. Germline V gene lookup returns CDR1 SGHAT and CDR2 FQNNGV. CDR3 sequence: CASSFGQGGTEAFF. In DNA, the CDR3 is TGTGCCAGCAGTTTCGGACAGGGCGGGACTGAAGCTTTCTTT.

V gene TRBV9 combines with J gene TRBJ2-7, with a possible D match to TRBD2 (6 bases). Per the germline V gene, CDR1 is SGDLS and CDR2 is YYNGEE. The V gene lost 3 bases and the J gene lost 4 bases, with 14 bases spanning the gap. This CDR3 region has 14 residues. The CDR3 nucleotides are TGTGCCAGCAGCGGGGTGGCGGGACCTTACGAGCAGTACTTC. It codes for CASSGVAGPYEQYF. The full variable domain, completed using reference TRBV9 and TRBJ2-7, is DSGVTQTPKHLITATGQRVTLRCSPRSGDLSVYWYQQSLDQGLQFLIQYYNGEERAKGNILERFSAQQFPDLHSELNLSSLELGDSALYFCASSGVAGPYEQYFGPGTRLTVT.

V usage is TRBV11-3 and J usage is TRBJ2-4; D may correspond to TRBD1 or TRBD2 (5 bases each). The V and J ends lost 3 bases and 0 bases respectively, with 12 bases between them. Germline V gene lookup returns CDR1 SGHNT and CDR2 YENEEA. The CDR3 runs to 16 residues. CDR3 sequence (DNA): TGTGCCAGCAGCTTCAGGGAGTCCTCAGCCAAAAACATTCAGTACTTC. The encoded protein is CASSFRESSAKNIQYF.

The J gene is TRBJ1-1, the V gene TRBV5-6; D is perhaps TRBD1 (6 bases). Trimming took off 4 bases at V and 3 bases at J, with 19 bases between the two ends. Germline V gene lookup returns CDR1 SGHDT and CDR2 YYEEEE. The CDR3 loop spans 16 amino acids. CDR3: CASSPLVGGVDTEAFF. CDR3 bases: TGTGCCAGCAGCCCCCTCGTGGGGGGCGTCGACACTGAAGCTTTCTTT.

The chain uses TRBV5-6 and TRBJ2-2; possible D gene TRBD2, 6 bases. V was trimmed by 1 base and J by 4 bases, leaving 17 bases between them. The CDR3 is 17 amino acids. Germline loops: CDR1 SGHDT, CDR2 YYEEEE. Here the CDR3 reads CASSLPDGRAGTGELFF. The CDR3 DNA sequence: TGTGCCAGCAGCTTGCCGGACGGGAGAGCGGGCACCGGGGAGCTGTTTTTT.

The chain employs TRBV27 and TRBJ2-1; D may be TRBD1 (5 bases). This CDR3 spans 13 amino acids. CDR1 is MNHEY and CDR2 is SMNVEV in the germline V gene (reference sequence). Trimming removed 7 bases at V and 4 bases at J, with 11 bases between. CDR3 in DNA: TGTGCCAGCAAGACAGAGCTTTACAATGAGCAGTTCTTC. Encoded protein: CASKTELYNEQFF.